One and the same sample provided the 11 T cell receptor beta chains below, sequenced in a study of beta chain features in type 1 diabetes. The isolated RNA, all of it, was reverse transcribed, so expressed TCRB transcripts were what got sequenced. Some clones are missing from TCRdb's copy, which holds only in-frame ones; the method was immunoSEQ multiplex PCR. The table records 600,000 or so clones, around 12% of them present only once. No antigen has been identified for these receptors. Findings and limits, study-wide: TCRB CDR3 length was moderately but significantly reduced in all four CD4+ subsets of Type 1 diabetes patients.

The source material was naive CD4+ T cells from blood. These receptors came from a man aged 25-45 years with type 1 diabetes.

This clone was seen a handful of times. The CDR3 here is CASSMAHRQGSYEQYF. Here the CDR3 DNA reads TGTGCCAGTAGTATGGCTCATCGACAGGGCTCCTACGAGCAGTACTTC. The gene calls are TRBV19 and TRBJ2-7; 7 positions agree with TRBD1. The CDR3 length is 16 residues. After removal of 3 bases from V and 0 bases from J, the junction contained 8 bases not matched to a gene. Germline V gene data show CDR1 as LNHDA and CDR2 as SQIVND (reference sequence).

The chain links TRBV7-2 to TRBJ2-7, with 8 nucleotides matching TRBD1. V lost 4 bases, J lost 4 bases, and 9 bases stayed unmatched. The CDR3 consists of 15 residues. Germline V gene sequence: CDR1 SGHTA, CDR2 FQGNSA. As DNA, the CDR3 is TGTGCCAGCAGCTCGATCCAGGGGGCTGGATACGAGCAGTACTTC. It encodes CASSSIQGAGYEQYF.

This clone showed up just a few times. V is TRBV5-8 and J is TRBJ2-7, with TRBD1 matching over 8 bases. Germline V CDR1 and CDR2: SGHTS, YDEGEE. Trimming took 1 base from V and 5 from J; bases not matched to a gene: 8. CDR3 length equals 15 residues. For the CDR3, the DNA is TGTGCCAGCAGCTTGCAAGGACAGGGCATCGACGAGCAGTACTTC. Its protein product is CASSLQGQGIDEQYF.

This clone occurred a few times. The V and J genes are TRBV29-1 and TRBJ1-5, with TRBD1 matching over 7 bases. Trimming cost V 6 bases and J 3 bases; bases outside gene matches: 5. The CDR3 loop spans 13 amino acids. Germline V gene data show CDR1 as SQVTM and CDR2 as ANQGSEA. CDR3 coding DNA: TGCAGCGTATCGACAGGGAACAATCAGCCCCAGCATTTT. Translated, it gives CSVSTGNNQPQHF.

The rearrangement links TRBV2 to TRBJ1-2; 7 nucleotides agree with TRBD1. Per germline, CDR1 SNHLY and CDR2 FYNNEI. V shed 1 base and J 5 bases; nucleotides not matched to a gene: 10. This CDR3 has 16 residues. The CDR3 DNA sequence: TGTGCCAGCAGTGAAGAGGGGGCGCGATTGAATTATGGCTACACCTTC. The encoded protein is CASSEEGARLNYGYTF.

This clone occurred a few times. This chain connects TRBV4-3 to TRBJ2-7, with TRBD2 identical over 9 bases. This CDR3 is 20 amino acids long. Germline CDR1 reads LGHNA; CDR2 reads YSLEER. V dropped 0 bases and J dropped 3; count of bases not matched to a gene: 18. The CDR3 loop is CASSQDYSPSRRGGVYEQYF. CDR3 nucleotides: TGCGCCAGCAGCCAAGATTATTCGCCCTCCAGGCGGGGGGGAGTCTACGAGCAGTACTTC.

This chain connects TRBV6-6 to TRBJ1-1; no clear D. The V end was cut by 6 bases, the J end by 5 bases, with 10 bases between. Per germline, CDR1 MNHNY and CDR2 SVGAGI (reference sequence). The CDR3 runs to 12 residues. The CDR3 DNA reads TGTGCCAGCAGCCCGGAGTATACTGAAGCTTTCTTT. Encoded protein: CASSPEYTEAFF.

A word on this clone: This may arise from a read error, as a much more abundant clone is one base away. The rearrangement links TRBV7-9 to TRBJ2-3; maybe TRBD1 (5 bases). Germline V gene lookup returns CDR1 SEHNR and CDR2 FQNEAQ (reference sequence). V was pared by 5 bases and J by 1 base, with 10 bases between. The CDR3 contains 14 residues. The DNA of the CDR3 is TGTGCCAGCAGCCTCCAACAGGGCACAGATACGCAGTATTTT. The encoded protein is CASSLQQGTDTQYF.

The CDR3 spells CASSSPGDTDTQYF. The CDR3, as DNA: TGTGCCAGCAGTTCGCCAGGGGACACAGATACGCAGTATTTT. This sequence joins TRBV25-1 and TRBJ2-3, with D perhaps matching TRBD1 (6 bases). This CDR3 spans 14 amino acids. Trimming shortened V by 5 bases and J by 2 bases, and 11 bases separated the two germline ends. Germline CDR1 and CDR2: MGHDK and SYGVNS.

This clone has only a few counts. This chain connects TRBV30 to TRBJ1-2; D is undetermined. The germline CDR1 and CDR2 sequences are GTSNPN and SVGIG (reference sequence). The CDR3 consists of 13 residues. The germline V and J ends were trimmed by 5 bases and 6 bases, with 16 bases remaining between them. The CDR3 reads CAWARGRTDGYTF. As DNA, the CDR3 is TGTGCCTGGGCCAGAGGAAGGACGGATGGCTACACCTTC. Using reference TRBV30 and TRBJ1-2 for the parts outside the CDR3, the full variable domain is SQTIHQWPATLVQPVGSPLSLECTVEGTSNPNLYWYRQAAGRGLQLLFYSVGIGQISSEVPQNLSASRPQDRQFILSSKKLLLSDSGFYLCAWARGRTDGYTFGSGTRLTVV.

The sample holds a few counts of this clone. V is TRBV7-2 and J is TRBJ2-7; maybe TRBD1 (5 bases). CDR3 length: 13 residues. Germline CDR1 and CDR2: SGHTA and FQGNSA. The V gene lost 5 bases and the J gene lost 3 bases, with 11 bases spanning the gap. CDR3 region: CASSTTRVYEQYF. The CDR3 nucleotides are TGTGCCAGCAGCACGACCAGGGTCTACGAGCAGTACTTC.